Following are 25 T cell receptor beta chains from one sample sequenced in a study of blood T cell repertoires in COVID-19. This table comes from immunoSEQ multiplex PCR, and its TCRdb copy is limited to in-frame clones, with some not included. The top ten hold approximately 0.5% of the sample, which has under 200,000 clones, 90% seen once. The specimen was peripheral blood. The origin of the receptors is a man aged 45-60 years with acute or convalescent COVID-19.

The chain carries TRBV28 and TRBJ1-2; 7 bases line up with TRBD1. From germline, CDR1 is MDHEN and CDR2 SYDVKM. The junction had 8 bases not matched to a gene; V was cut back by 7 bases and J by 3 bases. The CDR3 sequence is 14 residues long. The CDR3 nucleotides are TGTGCCAGCACGAGACAGGGCTTTGACTATGGCTACACCTTC. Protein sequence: CASTRQGFDYGYTF.

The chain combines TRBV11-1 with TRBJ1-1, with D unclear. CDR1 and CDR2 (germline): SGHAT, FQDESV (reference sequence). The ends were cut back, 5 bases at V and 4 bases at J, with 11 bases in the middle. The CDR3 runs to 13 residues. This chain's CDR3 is CASSDFGFTEAFF. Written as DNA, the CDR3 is TGTGCCAGCAGCGACTTCGGGTTCACTGAAGCTTTCTTT.

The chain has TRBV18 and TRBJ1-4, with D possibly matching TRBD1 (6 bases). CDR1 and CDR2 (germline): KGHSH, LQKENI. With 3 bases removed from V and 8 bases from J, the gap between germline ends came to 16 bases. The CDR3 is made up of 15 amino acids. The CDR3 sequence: CASSPGGQIGEKLFF. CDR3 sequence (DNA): TGTGCCAGCTCACCGGGGGGGCAGATCGGGGAAAAACTGTTTTTT. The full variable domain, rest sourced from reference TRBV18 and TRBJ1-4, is NAGVMQNPRHLVRRRGQEARLRCSPMKGHSHVYWYRQLPEEGLKFMVYLQKENIIDESGMPKERFSAEFPKEGPSILRIQQVVRGDSAAYFCASSPGGQIGEKLFFGSGTQLSVL.

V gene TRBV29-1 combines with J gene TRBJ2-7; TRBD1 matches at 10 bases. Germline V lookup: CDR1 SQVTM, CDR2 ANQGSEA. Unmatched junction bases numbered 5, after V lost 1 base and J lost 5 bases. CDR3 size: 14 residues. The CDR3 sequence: CSVEGGQGFDEQYF. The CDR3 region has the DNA TGCAGCGTTGAAGGGGGACAGGGGTTCGACGAGCAGTACTTC.

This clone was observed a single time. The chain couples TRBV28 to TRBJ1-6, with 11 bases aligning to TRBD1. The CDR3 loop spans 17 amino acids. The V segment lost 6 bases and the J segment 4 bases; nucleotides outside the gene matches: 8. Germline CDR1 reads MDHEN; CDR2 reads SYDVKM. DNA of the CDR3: TGTGCCAGCAGAACTGGGACAGGGGGAGGGTATAATTCACCCCTCCACTTT. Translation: CASRTGTGGGYNSPLHF.

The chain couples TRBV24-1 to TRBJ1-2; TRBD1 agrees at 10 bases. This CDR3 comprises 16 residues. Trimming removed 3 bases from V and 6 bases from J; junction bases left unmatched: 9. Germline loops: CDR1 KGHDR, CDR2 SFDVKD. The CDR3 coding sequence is TGTGCCACCAGTGATACCGGGACAGGGGCGATGAATGGCTACACCTTC. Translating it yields CATSDTGTGAMNGYTF.

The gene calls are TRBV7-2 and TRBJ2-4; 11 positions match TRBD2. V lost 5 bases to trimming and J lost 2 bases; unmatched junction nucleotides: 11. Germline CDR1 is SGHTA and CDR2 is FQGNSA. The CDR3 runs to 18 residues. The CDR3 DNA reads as TGTGCCAGCAGCCCCGCACAGGGACTAGCGGATCCCAAAAACATTCAGTACTTC. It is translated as CASSPAQGLADPKNIQYF. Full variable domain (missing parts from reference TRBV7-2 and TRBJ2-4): GAGVSQSPSNKVTEKGKDVELRCDPISGHTALYWYRQSLGQGLEFLIYFQGNSAPDKSGLPSDRFSAERTGGSVSTLTIQRTQQEDSAVYLCASSPAQGLADPKNIQYFGAGTRLSVL.

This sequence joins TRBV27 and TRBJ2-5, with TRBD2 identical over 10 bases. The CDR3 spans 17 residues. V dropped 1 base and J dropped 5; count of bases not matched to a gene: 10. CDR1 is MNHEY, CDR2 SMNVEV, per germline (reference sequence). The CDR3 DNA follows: TGTGCCAGCAGTTTATTGGGAGTAGCGGGAGGATGGGAGACCCAGTACTTC. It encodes CASSLLGVAGGWETQYF.

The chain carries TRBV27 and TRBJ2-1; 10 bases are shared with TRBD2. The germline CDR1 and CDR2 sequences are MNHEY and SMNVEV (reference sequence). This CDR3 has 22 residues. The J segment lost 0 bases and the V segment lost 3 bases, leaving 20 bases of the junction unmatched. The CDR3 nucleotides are TGTGCCAGCAGTTTCCGACCTCCGGCTAGCGGGAGATTTCCCAGCTCCTACAATGAGCAGTTCTTC. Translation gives CASSFRPPASGRFPSSYNEQFF.

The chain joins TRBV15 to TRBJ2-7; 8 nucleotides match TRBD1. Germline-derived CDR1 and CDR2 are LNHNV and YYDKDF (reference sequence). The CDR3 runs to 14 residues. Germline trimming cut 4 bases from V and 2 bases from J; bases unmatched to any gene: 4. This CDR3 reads CATSKEGQAYEQYF. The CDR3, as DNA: TGTGCCACCAGCAAAGAGGGACAGGCCTACGAGCAGTACTTC.

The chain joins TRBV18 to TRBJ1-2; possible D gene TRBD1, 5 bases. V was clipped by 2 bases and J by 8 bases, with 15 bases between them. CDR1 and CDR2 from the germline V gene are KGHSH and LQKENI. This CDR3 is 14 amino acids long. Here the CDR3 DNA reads TGTGCCAGCTCACCAAACCGGGACGGGAGGGGCTACACCTTC. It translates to CASSPNRDGRGYTF.

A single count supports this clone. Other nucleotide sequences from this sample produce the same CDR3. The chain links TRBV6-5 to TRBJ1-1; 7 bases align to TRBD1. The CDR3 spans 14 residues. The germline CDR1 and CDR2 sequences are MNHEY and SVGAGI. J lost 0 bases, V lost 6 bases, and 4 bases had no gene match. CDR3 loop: CASRPGQMNTEAFF. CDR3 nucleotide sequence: TGTGCCAGCAGGCCGGGACAGATGAACACTGAAGCTTTCTTT.

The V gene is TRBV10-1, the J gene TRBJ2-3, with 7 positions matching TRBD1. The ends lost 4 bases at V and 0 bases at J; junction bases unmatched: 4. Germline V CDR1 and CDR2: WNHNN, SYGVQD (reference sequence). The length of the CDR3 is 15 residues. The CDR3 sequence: CASSGGTVSTDTQYF. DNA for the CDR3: TGCGCCAGCAGTGGGGGGACAGTTAGCACAGATACGCAGTATTTT.

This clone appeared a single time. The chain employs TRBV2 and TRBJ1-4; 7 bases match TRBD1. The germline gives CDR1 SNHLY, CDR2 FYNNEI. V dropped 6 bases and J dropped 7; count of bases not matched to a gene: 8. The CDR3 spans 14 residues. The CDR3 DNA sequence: TGTGCCAGCAGGCGGCAAGACAGGGCTGAAAAACTGTTTTTT. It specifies CASRRQDRAEKLFF.

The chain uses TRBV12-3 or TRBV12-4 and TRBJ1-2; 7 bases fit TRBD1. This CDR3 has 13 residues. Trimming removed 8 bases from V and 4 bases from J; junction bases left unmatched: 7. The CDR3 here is CASGEGTAYGYTF. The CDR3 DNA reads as TGTGCCAGCGGGGAAGGGACAGCCTATGGCTACACCTTC.

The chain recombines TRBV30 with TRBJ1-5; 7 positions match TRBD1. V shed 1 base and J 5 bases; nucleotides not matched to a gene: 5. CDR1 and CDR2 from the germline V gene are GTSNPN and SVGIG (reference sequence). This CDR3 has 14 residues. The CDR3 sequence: CAWSEGAWDQPQHF. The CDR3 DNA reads TGTGCCTGGAGTGAGGGGGCCTGGGATCAGCCCCAGCATTTT.

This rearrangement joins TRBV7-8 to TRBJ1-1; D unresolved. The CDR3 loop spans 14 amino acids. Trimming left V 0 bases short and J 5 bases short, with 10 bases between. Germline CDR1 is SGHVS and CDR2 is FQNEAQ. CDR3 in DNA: TGTGCCAGCAGCTTAGCGCTCCGGGTTACTGAAGCTTTCTTT. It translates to CASSLALRVTEAFF.

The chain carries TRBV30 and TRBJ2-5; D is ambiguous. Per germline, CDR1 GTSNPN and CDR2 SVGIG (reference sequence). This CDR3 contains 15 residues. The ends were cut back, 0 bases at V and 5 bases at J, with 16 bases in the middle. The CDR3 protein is CAWSVGSSPWETQYF. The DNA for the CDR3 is TGTGCCTGGAGTGTCGGGTCATCCCCTTGGGAGACCCAGTACTTC.

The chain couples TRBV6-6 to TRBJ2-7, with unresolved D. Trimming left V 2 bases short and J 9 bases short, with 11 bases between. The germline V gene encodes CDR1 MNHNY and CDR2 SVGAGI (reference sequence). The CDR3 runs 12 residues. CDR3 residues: CASSYNRVWQYV. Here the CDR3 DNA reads TGTGCCAGCAGTTACAATCGGGTCTGGCAGTACGTC.

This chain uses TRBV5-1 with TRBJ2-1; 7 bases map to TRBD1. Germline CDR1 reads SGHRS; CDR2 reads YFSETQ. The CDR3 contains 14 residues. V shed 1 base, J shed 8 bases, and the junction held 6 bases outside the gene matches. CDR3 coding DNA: TGCGCCAGCAGCTTGCAGGGGGAGAAGGATGAGCAGTTCTTC. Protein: CASSLQGEKDEQFF.

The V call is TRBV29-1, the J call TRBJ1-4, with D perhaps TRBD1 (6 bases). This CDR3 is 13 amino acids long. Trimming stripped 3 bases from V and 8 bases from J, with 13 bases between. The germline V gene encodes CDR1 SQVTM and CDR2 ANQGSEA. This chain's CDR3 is CSVEGPRGEKLFF. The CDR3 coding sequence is TGCAGCGTTGAGGGACCGAGGGGGGAAAAACTGTTTTTT.

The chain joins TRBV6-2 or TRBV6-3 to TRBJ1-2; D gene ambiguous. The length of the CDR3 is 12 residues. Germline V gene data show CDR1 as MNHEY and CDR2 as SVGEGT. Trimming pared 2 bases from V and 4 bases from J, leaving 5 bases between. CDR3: CASSYGGYGYTF. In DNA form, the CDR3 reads TGTGCCAGCAGTTACGGAGGCTATGGCTACACCTTC.

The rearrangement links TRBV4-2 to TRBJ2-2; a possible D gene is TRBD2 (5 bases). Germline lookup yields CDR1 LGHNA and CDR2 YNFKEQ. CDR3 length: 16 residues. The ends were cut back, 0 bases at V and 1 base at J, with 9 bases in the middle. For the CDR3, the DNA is TGTGCCAGCAGCCAAGACGTACGGGGGAACACCGGGGAGCTGTTTTTT. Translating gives CASSQDVRGNTGELFF.

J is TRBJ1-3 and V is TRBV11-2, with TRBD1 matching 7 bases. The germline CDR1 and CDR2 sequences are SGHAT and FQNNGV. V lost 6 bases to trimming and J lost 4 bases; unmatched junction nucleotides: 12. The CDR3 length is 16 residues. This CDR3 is CASRYNRGTGGNTIYF. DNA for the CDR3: TGTGCCAGCAGATACAACAGGGGAACGGGGGGAAACACCATATATTTT. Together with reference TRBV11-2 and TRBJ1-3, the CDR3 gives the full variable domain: EAGVAQSPRYKIIEKRQSVAFWCNPISGHATLYWYQQILGQGPKLLIQFQNNGVVDDSQLPKDRFSAERLKGVDSTLKIQPAKLEDSAVYLCASRYNRGTGGNTIYFGEGSWLTVV.

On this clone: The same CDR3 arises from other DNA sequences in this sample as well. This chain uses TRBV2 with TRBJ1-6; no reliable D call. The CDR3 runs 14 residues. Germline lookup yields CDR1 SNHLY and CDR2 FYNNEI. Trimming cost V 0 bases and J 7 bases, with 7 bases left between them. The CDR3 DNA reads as TGTGCCAGCAGTGAAGCGCGGAAGAATTCACCCCTCCACTTT. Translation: CASSEARKNSPLHF.